Sequencing of this T cell receptor (beta chain) was carried out in a study of control samples from healthy donors and cancer patients. This clone was observed a single time. There are 17 residues in the CDR3. The V and J ends lost 4 bases and 2 bases respectively, with 22 bases between them. CDR1 SGHRS and CDR2 YFSETQ come from the germline V gene. Sequenced by immunoSEQ multiplex PCR; TCRdb stores in-frame clones only, minus some. The sample records about 140,000 clones, 90% to 95% being singletons. The TCR originated in a man in his forties or fifties in good health. The sequenced sample consisted of blood. The J gene is TRBJ2-7, the V gene TRBV5-1; D unresolved. CDR3 nucleotides: TGCGCCAGCAGCCCCGGGTCAGGCAGCACTCCTACCTACGAGCAGTACTTC. Its translation is CASSPGSGSTPTYEQYF.